What follows are 19 T cell receptor beta chains derived from one specimen sequenced in a study of blood T cell repertoires in COVID-19. Sequencing used immunoSEQ multiplex PCR; TCRdb keeps in-frame clones, though not all of them. The sample carries about 260,000 clones, under 90% recorded once. Sequences were obtained from peripheral blood. The source is a woman in her forties or fifties who had recovered from COVID-19.

The J gene is TRBJ1-6, the V gene TRBV4-3; 8 positions agree with TRBD1. Germline CDR1 LGHNA, CDR2 YSLEER. There are 17 residues in the CDR3. V gave up 5 bases and J gave up 5 bases; unmatched junction bases: 11. CDR3 protein: CASSLNTGGLNNSPLHF. DNA for the CDR3: TGCGCCAGCAGCTTGAATACAGGGGGGTTAAATAATTCACCCCTCCACTTT.

The chain joins TRBV28 to TRBJ2-4; 11 bases fit TRBD1. In germline, CDR1 is MDHEN, CDR2 SYDVKM. There are 20 residues in the CDR3. V was pared by 8 bases and J by 1 base, with 19 bases of the junction left unmatched. CDR3: CASGVFRTGGSYVAKNIQYF. Written as DNA, the CDR3 is TGTGCCAGCGGGGTGTTCCGGACAGGGGGCAGTTACGTCGCCAAAAACATTCAGTACTTC.

The table lists this clone with a few counts. The chain combines TRBV6-2 or TRBV6-3 with TRBJ1-1; 10 nucleotides match TRBD1. This CDR3 is built from 15 residues. V dropped 0 bases and J dropped 4; count of bases not matched to a gene: 2. Germline loops: CDR1 MNHEY, CDR2 SVGEGT. CDR3 amino acids: CASSYSTGGFTEAFF. The CDR3 DNA follows: TGTGCCAGCAGTTACTCGACAGGGGGCTTCACTGAAGCTTTCTTT.

The chain links TRBV2 to TRBJ1-1, with a weak D call TRBD1 (5 bases). Germline loops: CDR1 SNHLY, CDR2 FYNNEI. There are 15 residues in the CDR3. V was pared by 2 bases and J by 10 bases, with 20 bases between. CDR3 bases: TGTGCCAGCAGTGAAATGGGGGGTGTGCCAGGGCCAGCTTTCTTT. It yields the protein CASSEMGGVPGPAFF.

V is TRBV7-6 and J is TRBJ1-5, with D uncertain. This CDR3 spans 15 amino acids. V lost 1 base, J lost 2 bases, and 9 bases lay in between. CDR1 SGHVS and CDR2 FNYEAQ come from the germline V gene. The CDR3, as DNA: TGTGCCAGCAGCTTAGGGGGAGCGGGCAATCAGCCCCAGCATTTT. Encoded protein: CASSLGGAGNQPQHF.

V gene TRBV18 combines with J gene TRBJ2-7, with 9 nucleotides matching TRBD1. This CDR3 has 14 residues. V lost 3 bases to trimming and J lost 6 bases; unmatched junction nucleotides: 6. The germline V gene encodes CDR1 KGHSH and CDR2 LQKENI. CDR3 amino acids: CASSPGQGVGEQYF. The DNA of the CDR3 is TGTGCCAGCTCACCGGGACAGGGAGTTGGCGAGCAGTACTTC. Based on the CDR3 plus reference TRBV18 and TRBJ2-7, the full variable domain is NAGVMQNPRHLVRRRGQEARLRCSPMKGHSHVYWYRQLPEEGLKFMVYLQKENIIDESGMPKERFSAEFPKEGPSILRIQQVVRGDSAAYFCASSPGQGVGEQYFGPGTRLTVT.

The chain joins TRBV5-1 to TRBJ1-3; D not resolved. Trimming left V 0 bases short and J 0 bases short, with 10 bases between. Germline CDR1 is SGHRS and CDR2 is YFSETQ. The CDR3 is 16 residues long. In DNA, the CDR3 is TGCGCCAGCAGCTTGGCCGGGCGGGTCTCTGGAAACACCATATATTTT. Its translation: CASSLAGRVSGNTIYF. The complete variable domain, with remaining parts taken from reference TRBV5-1 and TRBJ1-3, reads KAGVTQTPRYLIKTRGQQVTLSCSPISGHRSVSWYQQTPGQGLQFLFEYFSETQRNKGNFPGRFSGRQFSNSRSEMNVSTLELGDSALYLCASSLAGRVSGNTIYFGEGSWLTVV.

The rearrangement links TRBV5-6 to TRBJ2-1, with a weak D call TRBD2 (5 bases). This CDR3 comprises 14 residues. Between the trimmed V and J ends, which lost 0 bases and 9 bases, there was a span of 13 bases. CDR1 and CDR2 (germline): SGHDT, YYEEEE. For the CDR3, the DNA is TGTGCCAGCAGCTTGGGGCTAGCCGCACTTGAGCAGTTCTTC. Amino acids: CASSLGLAALEQFF. Full variable domain (outside the CDR3, taken from reference TRBV5-6 and TRBJ2-1): DAGVTQSPTHLIKTRGQQVTLRCSPKSGHDTVSWYQQALGQGPQFIFQYYEEEERQRGNFPDRFSGHQFPNYSSELNVNALLLGDSALYLCASSLGLAALEQFFGPGTRLTVL.

V is TRBV7-6 and J is TRBJ1-6, with 7 bases matching TRBD1. This CDR3 is 14 amino acids long. Germline V gives CDR1 SGHVS, CDR2 FNYEAQ. V was pared by 3 bases and J by 9 bases, with 5 bases of the junction left unmatched. The CDR3 DNA is TGTGCCAGCAGCTTGGGACAGCGTAGTTCACCCCTCCACTTT. It encodes CASSLGQRSSPLHF.

This chain links TRBV5-8 with TRBJ2-5; 10 bases map to TRBD2. With 4 bases clipped from V and 7 bases from J, the junction kept 4 bases outside the gene matches. Germline loops: CDR1 SGHTS, CDR2 YDEGEE. CDR3 size: 13 residues. CDR3 in amino acids: CASSQIAGGTQYF. The DNA of the CDR3 is TGTGCCAGCAGCCAGATAGCGGGGGGGACCCAGTACTTC.

The chain has TRBV24-1 and TRBJ1-2; 9 bases map to TRBD1. The length of the CDR3 is 14 residues. After removal of 3 bases from V and 4 bases from J, the junction contained 2 bases not matched to a gene. Germline V gene sequence: CDR1 KGHDR, CDR2 SFDVKD. The CDR3 sequence: CATSDKDRGYGYTF. CDR3 nucleotide sequence: TGTGCCACCAGTGATAAGGACAGGGGCTATGGCTACACCTTC.

This sequence joins TRBV18 and TRBJ1-2; 8 positions match TRBD1. Looked up from germline, CDR1 is KGHSH and CDR2 is LQKENI. There are 15 residues in the CDR3. After removal of 3 bases from V and 8 bases from J, the junction contained 11 bases not matched to a gene. The CDR3 coding sequence is TGTGCCAGCTCACCCCGCGAGGGGACAGGCTCCGGCTACACCTTC. Protein sequence: CASSPREGTGSGYTF.

V usage is TRBV7-9 and J usage is TRBJ2-1; D is possibly TRBD2 (5 bases). Trimming cost V 1 base and J 8 bases, with 18 bases left between them. Germline CDR1 SEHNR, CDR2 FQNEAQ (reference sequence). The CDR3 consists of 16 residues. In nucleotides, the CDR3 is TGTGCCAGCAGCTTAGTTAGGGAGCCCGCTGGGGATGAGCAGTTCTTC. Translation: CASSLVREPAGDEQFF.

The chain joins TRBV5-1 to TRBJ1-1, with 7 bases identical to TRBD1. Germline assignment: CDR1 SGHRS and CDR2 YFSETQ. Losses at the gene ends were 4 bases for V and 1 base for J; bases not matched to a gene: 4. This CDR3 has 14 residues. The CDR3 here is CASSPGQQNTEAFF. The CDR3 nucleotides are TGCGCCAGCAGCCCGGGACAGCAGAACACTGAAGCTTTCTTT.

This clone has just a few counts. The V and J genes are TRBV5-1 and TRBJ1-5; D is ambiguous. CDR1 and CDR2 (germline): SGHRS, YFSETQ. Trimming cost V 2 bases and J 0 bases, with 6 bases left between them. This CDR3 is built from 14 residues. The CDR3 loop is CASSFGNSNQPQHF. CDR3 in DNA: TGCGCCAGCAGCTTCGGTAATAGCAATCAGCCCCAGCATTTT.

The chain couples TRBV18 to TRBJ2-7; TRBD2 matches 7 bases. The CDR3 is 16 residues long. With 4 bases clipped from V and 4 bases from J, the junction kept 13 bases outside the gene matches. Looked up from germline, CDR1 is KGHSH and CDR2 is LQKENI. For the CDR3, the DNA is TGTGCCAGCTCACTCACCTTGGGCGGGGGAAAATACGAGCAGTACTTC. Translated: CASSLTLGGGKYEQYF. The whole variable domain, remainder taken from reference TRBV18 and TRBJ2-7, is NAGVMQNPRHLVRRRGQEARLRCSPMKGHSHVYWYRQLPEEGLKFMVYLQKENIIDESGMPKERFSAEFPKEGPSILRIQQVVRGDSAAYFCASSLTLGGGKYEQYFGPGTRLTVT.

The chain couples TRBV25-1 to TRBJ1-1; the D is unclear. Germline loops: CDR1 MGHDK, CDR2 SYGVNS. V was cut by 4 bases and J by 3 bases, with 15 bases left in between. This CDR3 spans 15 amino acids. This CDR3 reads CASSVSAEGYTEAFF. Written as DNA, the CDR3 is TGTGCCAGCAGTGTTTCCGCGGAAGGATACACTGAAGCTTTCTTT.

This clone was observed a handful of times. J is TRBJ1-2 and V is TRBV5-1, with 8 bases aligning to TRBD1. Germline V gene lookup returns CDR1 SGHRS and CDR2 YFSETQ. The CDR3 is made up of 14 amino acids. Germline trimming cut 4 bases from V and 4 bases from J; bases unmatched to any gene: 6. The CDR3 coding sequence is TGCGCCAGCAGCGGCACAGGGGGAGGCTATGGCTACACCTTC. Encoded protein: CASSGTGGGYGYTF.

Notes on this clone: The sample has other DNA sequences that encode this CDR3 too. This rearrangement joins TRBV5-1 to TRBJ1-5; 7 nucleotides line up with TRBD1. Germline V gene sequence: CDR1 SGHRS, CDR2 YFSETQ. The CDR3 is 14 amino acids. V lost 0 bases to trimming and J lost 5 bases; unmatched junction nucleotides: 2. CDR3 in amino acids: CASSLGQGDQPQHF. The CDR3 DNA follows: TGCGCCAGCAGCTTGGGACAGGGTGATCAGCCCCAGCATTTT.